Following are 8 T cell receptor beta chains from one sample sequenced in a study of blood T cell repertoires in COVID-19 (dated by TCRdb to 2020 to 2021). Library construction relied on the immunoSEQ multiplex PCR assay. The clones in this table, taken by TCRdb from immuneACCESS, are in-frame only. Not every clone is retained; where verified, under half of the shortfall comes from an unresolved V gene, and the cause of the rest is unknown. Present in this sample are under 300,000 clones, roughly 87% of which were seen just once. The ten largest clones take up about 4.6% of the sample. The sequenced material came from peripheral blood. These receptor sequences come from a woman aged 40-49 years who had recovered from COVID-19.

This clone was observed a few times. This chain connects TRBV7-9 to TRBJ1-6, with D tentatively TRBD1 (6 bases). The CDR3 sequence is 15 residues long. The germline V gene has CDR1 SEHNR and CDR2 FQNEAQ (reference sequence). The V and J ends lost 3 bases and 6 bases respectively, with 12 bases between them. The CDR3 loop is CASSLGSGANSPLHF. CDR3 DNA: TGTGCCAGCAGCTTGGGGTCAGGGGCTAATTCACCCCTCCACTTT. The entire variable domain, with the rest obtained from reference TRBV7-9 and TRBJ1-6, is as follows: DTGVSQNPRHKITKRGQNVTFRCDPISEHNRLYWYRQTLGQGPEFLTYFQNEAQLEKSRLLSDRFSAERPKGSFSTLEIQRTEQGDSAMYLCASSLGSGANSPLHFGNGTRLTVT.

This clone has only one observation. The V call is TRBV19, the J call TRBJ1-5, with 9 bases aligning to TRBD1. Germline-derived CDR1 and CDR2 are LNHDA and SQIVND (reference sequence). The ends lost 6 bases at V and 6 bases at J; junction bases unmatched: 6. The CDR3 extends over 14 amino acids. The CDR3 region has the DNA TGTGCCAGTAGCCTTGGACAGGGGCGTCAGCCCCAGCATTTT. This gives the protein CASSLGQGRQPQHF.

The chain carries TRBV6-1 and TRBJ1-6; 7 bases map to TRBD1. Unmatched junction bases numbered 9, after V lost 3 bases and J lost 10 bases. CDR3 length equals 15 residues. Germline-derived CDR1 and CDR2 are MNHNS and SASEGT. The CDR3 sequence is CASSESRQGRSPLHF. CDR3 bases: TGTGCCAGCAGTGAGAGCCGACAGGGTCGGTCACCCCTCCACTTT.

This chain connects TRBV10-1 to TRBJ2-3; D is undetermined. This CDR3 has 11 residues. Trimming left V 4 bases short and J 6 bases short, with 5 bases between. The germline gives CDR1 WNHNN, CDR2 SYGVQD (reference sequence). The CDR3 DNA is TGCGCCAGCAGTGCTTCCGATACGCAGTATTTT. Its translation: CASSASDTQYF.

There are a few counts of this clone. The J gene is TRBJ2-1, the V gene TRBV13; 14 nucleotides line up with TRBD2. This CDR3 has 16 residues. The junction had 5 bases not matched to a gene; V was cut back by 3 bases and J by 7 bases. From germline, CDR1 is PRHDT and CDR2 FYEKMQ (reference sequence). CDR3 sequence: CASSLLRLAGGNEQFF. As DNA, the CDR3 is TGTGCCAGCAGCTTGTTGAGACTAGCGGGGGGGAATGAGCAGTTCTTC.

The gene calls are TRBV5-6 and TRBJ2-5, with 11 positions matching TRBD2. The length of the CDR3 is 15 residues. V shed 4 bases and J 2 bases; nucleotides not matched to a gene: 4. Germline V gene sequence: CDR1 SGHDT, CDR2 YYEEEE. CDR3 bases: TGTGCCAGCAGCCTCACTAGCGGGGGACAAGAGACCCAGTACTTC. This translates into CASSLTSGGQETQYF.

This clone has a handful of counts. The chain employs TRBV19 and TRBJ2-1; TRBD1 agrees at 12 bases. The CDR3 runs 17 residues. Trimming took 10 bases from V and 5 from J; bases not matched to a gene: 15. From germline, CDR1 is LNHDA and CDR2 SQIVND (reference sequence). The DNA for the CDR3 is TGTGCCACTGCTTTCCGGGACAGGGGGCCGTTCAACAATGAGCAGTTCTTC. As protein: CATAFRDRGPFNNEQFF.

V usage is TRBV2 and J usage is TRBJ2-5, with a tentative D call TRBD2 (7 bases). The ends were cut back, 2 bases at V and 4 bases at J, with 17 bases in the middle. This CDR3 has 16 residues. Looked up from germline, CDR1 is SNHLY and CDR2 is FYNNEI. The CDR3 DNA reads TGTGCCAGCAGTGAAAGGGGGGGAGTGGAGCGAGAGACCCAGTACTTC. Its protein product is CASSERGGVERETQYF.